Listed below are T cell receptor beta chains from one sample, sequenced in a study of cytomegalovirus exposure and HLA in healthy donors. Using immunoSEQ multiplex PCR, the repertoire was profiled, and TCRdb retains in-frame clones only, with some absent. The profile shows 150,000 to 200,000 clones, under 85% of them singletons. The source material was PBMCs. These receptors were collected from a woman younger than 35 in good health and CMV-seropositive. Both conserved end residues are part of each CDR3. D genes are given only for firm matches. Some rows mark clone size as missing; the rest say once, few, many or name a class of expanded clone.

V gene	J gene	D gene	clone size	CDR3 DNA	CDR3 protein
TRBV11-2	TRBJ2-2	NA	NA	TGTGCCAGCAGCTTAGACGGGGCGAACACCGGGGAGCTGTTTTTT	CASSLDGANTGELFF
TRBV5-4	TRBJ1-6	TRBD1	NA	TGTGCCAGCAGCTTGAAGGGGGACAGTTCACCCCTCCACTTT	CASSLKGDSSPLHF
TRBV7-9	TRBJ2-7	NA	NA	TGTGCCAGCACCCCCCCGGTAGGGACGGGGGTCTACGAGCAGTACTTC	CASTPPVGTGVYEQYF
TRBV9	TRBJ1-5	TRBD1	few	TGTGCCAGCAGCCCGGGACAGGGTTTGCCCCAGCATTTT	CASSPGQGLPQHF
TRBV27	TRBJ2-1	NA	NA	TGTGCCAGCAGTCCCAGACAGGTGGGAGACAATGAGCAGTTCTTC	CASSPRQVGDNEQFF
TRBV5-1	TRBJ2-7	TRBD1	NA	TGCGCCAGCAGCAGCGCCGGGACAGGGATCTACGAGCAGTACTTC	CASSSAGTGIYEQYF
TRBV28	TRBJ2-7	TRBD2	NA	TGTGCCAGCAGGCCGGGGGGACCCTACGAGCAGTACTTC	CASRPGGPYEQYF
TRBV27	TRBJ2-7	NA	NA	TGTGCCAGCAGTTTGGGGGGGGGCCGAAGGTACGAGCAGTACTTC	CASSLGGGRRYEQYF
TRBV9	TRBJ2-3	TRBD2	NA	TGTGCCAGCAGCAAAAGACTAGCGGGGGGTTCCACAGATACGCAGTATTTT	CASSKRLAGGSTDTQYF
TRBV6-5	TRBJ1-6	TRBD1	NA	TGTGCCAGCAGTTACCGGGACAGGGTGTCGTCACCCCTCCACTTT	CASSYRDRVSSPLHF
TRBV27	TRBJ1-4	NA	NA	TGTGCCAGCAGGACAGGATTTAATGAAAAACTGTTTTTT	CASRTGFNEKLFF
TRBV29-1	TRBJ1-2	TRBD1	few	TGCAGCGTTGAAGTTTTAACAGGGGGCGCGGAAGGCTACACCTTC	CSVEVLTGGAEGYTF
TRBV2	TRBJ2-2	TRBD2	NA	TGTGCCAGCACTGGTGACGGGGGGGCCACCGGGGAGCTGTTTTTT	CASTGDGGATGELFF
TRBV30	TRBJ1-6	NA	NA	TGTGCCTGGGATCGGTTGGCAGGGCTCCACTTT	CAWDRLAGLHF
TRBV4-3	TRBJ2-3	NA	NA	TGCGCCAGCAGCCAAGATCAGGGGTGGACAGATACGCAGTATTTT	CASSQDQGWTDTQYF
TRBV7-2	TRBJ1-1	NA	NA	TGTGCCAGCAGTTGGAGCGAGAACACTGAAGCTTTCTTT	CASSWSENTEAFF
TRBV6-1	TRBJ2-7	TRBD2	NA	TGTGCCAGTGAGGGGGCTAGCGGGGCCGCCTACGAGCAGTACTTC	CASEGASGAAYEQYF
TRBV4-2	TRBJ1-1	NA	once	TGTGCCAGCAGCCAAGGTCTTGTTGTTGGCAGGGTAGGGACTGAAGCTTTCTTT	CASSQGLVVGRVGTEAFF
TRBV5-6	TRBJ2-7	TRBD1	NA	TGTGCCAGCAGCCTCCGGACAGGGGGGGGAGAGCAGTACTTC	CASSLRTGGGEQYF
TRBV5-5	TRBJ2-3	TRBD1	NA	TGTGCCAGCAGCCGAGGCCAGGGGGCAGCCGCAGATACGCAGTATTTT	CASSRGQGAAADTQYF
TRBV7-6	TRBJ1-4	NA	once	TGTGCCAGCAGCTGGACACGCAATGAAAAACTGTTTTTT	CASSWTRNEKLFF
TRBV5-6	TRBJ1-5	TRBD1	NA	TGTGCCAGCAGCTTACTCGGACAGGTGGATCAGCCCCAGCATTTT	CASSLLGQVDQPQHF
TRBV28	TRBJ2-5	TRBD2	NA	TGTGCCAGCAGTTCCCCCGGAAGCGGGGGGCAAGAGACCCAGTACTTC	CASSSPGSGGQETQYF
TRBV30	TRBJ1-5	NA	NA	TGTGCCTGGACGAAAGACAGCATTGATCAGCCCCAGCATTTT	CAWTKDSIDQPQHF
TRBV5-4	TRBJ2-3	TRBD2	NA	TGTGCCAGCAGCGCACCGGGACTAGCGGGGGGTAGGGATACGCAGTATTTT	CASSAPGLAGGRDTQYF
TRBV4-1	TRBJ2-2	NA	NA	TGCGCCAGCAGCCAAGAACAGGGCGCCGGGGAGCTGTTTTTT	CASSQEQGAGELFF
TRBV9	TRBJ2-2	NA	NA	TGTGCCAGCAGCGTAGAGGGGCTTGACACCGGGGAGCTGTTTTTT	CASSVEGLDTGELFF
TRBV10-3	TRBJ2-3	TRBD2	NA	TGTGCCATCAGTGAGTCAAGACTAGCGGGAGATACGCAGTATTTT	CAISESRLAGDTQYF
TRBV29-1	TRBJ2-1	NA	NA	TGCAGCGCTACCCCAAGGGGATCCTACAATGAGCAGTTCTTC	CSATPRGSYNEQFF
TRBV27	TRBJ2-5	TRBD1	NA	TGTGCCAGCAGTCCGACAGGGGGCGCGGAGACCCAGTACTTC	CASSPTGGAETQYF
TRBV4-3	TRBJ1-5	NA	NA	TGCGCCAGCAGCCAAGTTACCGGGCAGCCCCAGCATTTT	CASSQVTGQPQHF
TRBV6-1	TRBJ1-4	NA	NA	TGTGCCAGCAGTGAAGCGGCCGGCCGGGAAGAAAAACTGTTTTTT	CASSEAAGREEKLFF
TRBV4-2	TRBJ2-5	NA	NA	TGTGCCAGCAGCCAAGTTGGTAGCGGTCGGTACCAAGAGACCCAGTACTTC	CASSQVGSGRYQETQYF
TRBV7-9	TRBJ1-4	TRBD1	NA	TGTGCCAGCAGCTTGTCTCCGGGACAGGGGAAAGAAAAACTGTTTTTT	CASSLSPGQGKEKLFF
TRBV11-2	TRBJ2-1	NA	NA	TGTGCCAGCAGCCAAGTGACCGGGGAGCAGTTCTTC	CASSQVTGEQFF
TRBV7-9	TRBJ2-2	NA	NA	TGTTCCAGCAGCTTAGTCAGGGGCACCGGGGAGCTGTTTTTT	CSSSLVRGTGELFF
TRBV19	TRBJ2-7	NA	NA	TGTGCCAGTAGTAATGGGCGGGGAGTGGACGAGCAGTACTTC	CASSNGRGVDEQYF
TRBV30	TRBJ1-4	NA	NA	TGTGCCTGGAGCGTCACAGGGACGATTGAAAAACTGTTTTTT	CAWSVTGTIEKLFF
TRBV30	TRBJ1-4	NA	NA	TGTGCCTGGAATCGGGCTGCAGTTCGAGACAGCTATGAAAAACTGTTTTTT	CAWNRAAVRDSYEKLFF
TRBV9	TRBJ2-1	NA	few	TGTGCCAGCAGCGTACCCCGACACGGTGAGCAGTTCTTC	CASSVPRHGEQFF
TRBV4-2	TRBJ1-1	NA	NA	TGTGCCAGCAGCCAAGAAAGGGGGATGAACACTGAAGCTTTCTTT	CASSQERGMNTEAFF
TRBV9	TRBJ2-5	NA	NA	TGTGCCAGCAGCGTAGGGAGGGGTGCGGGGGCCTTCGCGTACCAAGAGACCCAGTACTTC	CASSVGRGAGAFAYQETQYF
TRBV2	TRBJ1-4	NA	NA	TGTGCCAGCAGTGAAGCGTCCTGGGGAGGGCGAGAAAAACTGTTTTTT	CASSEASWGGREKLFF
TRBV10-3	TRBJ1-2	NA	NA	TGTGCCATCAGTGAGACCTCAGGAGGTGGCTACACCTTC	CAISETSGGGYTF
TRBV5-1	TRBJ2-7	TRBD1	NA	TGCGCCAGCAGCTACTCCCGGGACAGCAGCTACGAGCAGTACTTC	CASSYSRDSSYEQYF
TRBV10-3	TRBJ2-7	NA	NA	TGTGCCATCAAATTGACAGACTGGAGCGACGAGCAGTACTTC	CAIKLTDWSDEQYF
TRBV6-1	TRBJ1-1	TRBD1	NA	TGTGCCAGCAGTCGATCGACAGGGGGAACTGAAGCTTTCTTT	CASSRSTGGTEAFF
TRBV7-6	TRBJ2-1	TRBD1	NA	TGTGCCAGCAGCCGACAGGGTTTTAGCTACAATGAGCAGTTCTTC	CASSRQGFSYNEQFF
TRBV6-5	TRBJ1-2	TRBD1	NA	TGTGCCAGCAGTTCACGCACCGGGACAGGGAACTATGGCTACACCTTC	CASSSRTGTGNYGYTF
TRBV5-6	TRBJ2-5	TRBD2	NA	TGTGCCAGCAGCTGGAGCGGGGGGGCCTTGGAGACCCAGTACTTC	CASSWSGGALETQYF
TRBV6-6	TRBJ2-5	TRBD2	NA	TGTGCCAGCAGCGAGCGGGGGGGCTACCAAGAGACCCAGTACTTC	CASSERGGYQETQYF
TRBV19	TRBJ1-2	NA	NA	TGTGCCAGTAGTGCGGCGGGGCCTGGCTACACCTTC	CASSAAGPGYTF
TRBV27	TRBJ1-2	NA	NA	TGTGCCAGCAGTTTTACGGGTACCTATGGCTACACCTTC	CASSFTGTYGYTF
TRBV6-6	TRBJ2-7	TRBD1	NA	TGTGCCAGCAGTGTAACAGGGGTCCTCTACGAGCAGTACTTC	CASSVTGVLYEQYF
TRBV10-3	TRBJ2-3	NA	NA	TGTGCCATCAGTGATCCTGTTAGTCAGGGGAAAGATACGCAGTATTTT	CAISDPVSQGKDTQYF
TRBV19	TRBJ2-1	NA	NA	TGTGCCAGTAGCGCAGGGTACAATGAGCAGTTCTTC	CASSAGYNEQFF
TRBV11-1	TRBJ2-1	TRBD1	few	TGTGCCAGCCTAGGACAGGGGACTTACAATGAGCAGTTCTTC	CASLGQGTYNEQFF
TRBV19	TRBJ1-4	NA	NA	TGTGCCAGTAGTCGAAGACAGGAGTTTAATGAAAAACTGTTTTTT	CASSRRQEFNEKLFF
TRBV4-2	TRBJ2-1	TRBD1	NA	TGTGCCAGCAGCCAAGGGACAGGGGGCTACAATGAGCAGTTCTTC	CASSQGTGGYNEQFF
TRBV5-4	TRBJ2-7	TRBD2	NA	TGTGCCAGCAGCTCAGGATCTAGCGGTACCTACGAGCAGTACTTC	CASSSGSSGTYEQYF